Listed here are 29 T cell receptor beta chains from one sample, sequenced in a study of blood T cell repertoires in COVID-19. Only in-frame clones appear in the TCRdb table, and some are missing; sequencing was by immunoSEQ multiplex PCR. The profile shows roughly 250,000 clones, 87% of them singletons. The specimen was peripheral blood. The receptors come from a man aged 60-69 years who had recovered from COVID-19.

This rearrangement joins TRBV29-1 to TRBJ1-3; D uncertain. Germline V lookup: CDR1 SQVTM, CDR2 ANQGSEA. The CDR3 runs to 13 residues. Trimming removed 4 bases at V and 0 bases at J, with 7 bases between. The chain's CDR3 is CSVGESSGNTIYF. CDR3 coding DNA: TGCAGCGTTGGGGAGTCCTCTGGAAACACCATATATTTT.

CDR3 in amino acids: CASSLSKLNTEAFF. Here the CDR3 DNA reads TGCGCCAGCAGCTTAAGTAAGCTGAACACTGAAGCTTTCTTT. The rearrangement uses TRBV5-1 and TRBJ1-1; D remains unclear. Trimming removed 2 bases at V and 0 bases at J, with 8 bases between. The germline V gene encodes CDR1 SGHRS and CDR2 YFSETQ. There are 14 residues in the CDR3.

V usage is TRBV6-5 and J usage is TRBJ1-2, with D perhaps matching TRBD1 (5 bases). The CDR3 runs 16 residues. Trimming cost V 4 bases and J 5 bases, with 20 bases left between them. Germline V gene sequence: CDR1 MNHEY, CDR2 SVGAGI. The CDR3, as DNA: TGTGCCAGCAGTTCCCCGGGGGATCGGAATGAATATGGCTACACCTTC. It encodes CASSSPGDRNEYGYTF.

This chain joins TRBV3-1 (or the pseudogene TRBV3-2) and TRBJ1-2; D might be TRBD1 (6 bases). V was shortened by 6 bases and J by 2 bases, with 16 bases between the two germline ends. Germline V gene sequence: CDR1 LGHDT, CDR2 YNNKEL (reference sequence). The CDR3 sequence is 15 residues long. The CDR3 loop reads CASSQSRGRNYGYTF. CDR3 nucleotides: TGTGCCAGCAGTCAATCCAGGGGACGGAACTATGGCTACACCTTC.

V gene TRBV5-5 combines with J gene TRBJ2-5; D gene unclear. CDR3 length: 14 residues. The germline V gene encodes CDR1 SGHKS and CDR2 YYEKEE (reference sequence). V was trimmed by 1 base and J by 5 bases, leaving 12 bases between them. CDR3 DNA: TGTGCCAGCAGCTTGTTAGTACGGTCGGAGACCCAGTACTTC. This codes for CASSLLVRSETQYF.

The chain recombines TRBV18 with TRBJ1-1, with 8 nucleotides matching TRBD1. With 4 bases clipped from V and 3 bases from J, the junction kept 4 bases outside the gene matches. This CDR3 comprises 14 residues. Germline values: CDR1 KGHSH, CDR2 LQKENI. The CDR3 DNA reads TGTGCCAGCTCACTAGCGACAGGGGACACTGAAGCTTTCTTT. This gives the protein CASSLATGDTEAFF.

The chain has TRBV21-1 and TRBJ1-6; the DNA was not used to check the table's D call, TRBD1. TRBV21-1 is a listed pseudogene. CDR3 length: 17 amino acids. This chain's CDR3 is CASSNRPRRGTYSPLHF. CDR3 DNA: TGTGCCAGCAGCAACAGGCCCCGTAGGGGCACCTATTCACCCCTCCACTTT.

The genes are TRBV3-1 (or the pseudogene TRBV3-2) and TRBJ1-6; the match to TRBD1 covers 8 bases. The CDR3 is 16 amino acids. V lost 4 bases, J lost 8 bases, and 10 bases stayed unmatched. Germline V gene sequence: CDR1 LGHDT, CDR2 YNNKEL (reference sequence). CDR3 nucleotide sequence: TGTGCCAGCAGCCTCTATGGACAGGGTGGAGATTCACCCCTCCACTTT. Amino acid sequence: CASSLYGQGGDSPLHF.

The chain joins TRBV18 to TRBJ2-3, with 10 nucleotides matching TRBD2. CDR1 KGHSH and CDR2 LQKENI come from the germline V gene. V trimming: 6 bases; J trimming: 6 bases; junction bases outside the gene matches: 6. CDR3 size: 14 residues. This chain's CDR3 is CASSLAGARDTQYF. CDR3 nucleotide sequence: TGTGCCAGCTCCCTAGCGGGGGCCAGGGATACGCAGTATTTT.

The rearrangement links TRBV9 to TRBJ1-2, with 9 bases that match TRBD1. CDR3 size: 15 residues. Germline CDR1 and CDR2: SGDLS and YYNGEE. J was trimmed by 3 bases and V by 2 bases; bases with no gene match: 5. DNA for the CDR3: TGTGCCAGCAGCGTGGGACAGGGCAGTTACTATGGCTACACCTTC. As protein: CASSVGQGSYYGYTF.

The rearrangement uses TRBV3-1 (or the pseudogene TRBV3-2) and TRBJ2-5; 10 bases agree with TRBD2. The germline V gene encodes CDR1 LGHDT and CDR2 YNNKEL (reference sequence). With V trimmed by 6 bases and J by 5 bases, 6 bases remained unmatched. The CDR3 has 14 amino acids. The CDR3 reads CASRWLAGEETQYF. The CDR3 bases are TGTGCCAGCAGATGGCTAGCGGGGGAGGAGACCCAGTACTTC.

V is TRBV6-1 and J is TRBJ2-7, with 12 bases that match TRBD2. CDR3 length: 15 amino acids. The V gene's germline CDR1 is MNHNS and CDR2 SASEGT. J lost 2 bases, V lost 1 base, and 0 bases had no gene match. The CDR3 sequence is CASSEGLAGAYEQYV. CDR3 coding DNA: TGTGCCAGCAGTGAAGGACTAGCGGGGGCCTACGAGCAGTACGTC.

This clone showed up just once. The chain employs TRBV30 and TRBJ2-3; TRBD2 aligns across 7 bases. J gave up 11 bases and V 4 bases, and 9 bases lay outside the gene matches. CDR3 length: 12 amino acids. Germline CDR1 reads GTSNPN; CDR2 reads SVGIG (reference sequence). CDR3 nucleotides: TGTGCCTGGACTAAACTCGGCGGGGGGCAGTATTTT. Protein product: CAWTKLGGGQYF.

The genes are TRBV14 and TRBJ1-1; D perhaps matches TRBD1 (6 bases). Germline CDR1 reads SGHDN; CDR2 reads FVKESK. This CDR3 has 17 amino acids. Trimming removed 4 bases from V and 0 bases from J, with 18 bases in between. CDR3 nucleotides: TGTGCCAGCAGCCTTTTAAAGACAGGACCCATGAACACTGAAGCTTTCTTT. This gives the protein CASSLLKTGPMNTEAFF.

This clone was seen only a few times. The chain is built from TRBV10-3 and TRBJ2-5; 7 bases are shared with TRBD2. V lost 5 bases, J lost 5 bases, and 8 bases stayed unmatched. CDR3 length equals 14 residues. CDR1 is ENHRY, CDR2 SYGVKD, per germline. As DNA, the CDR3 is TGTGCCATCAGTCTAACCGGGGAGGGGGAGACCCAGTACTTC. It encodes CAISLTGEGETQYF.

CDR3 protein: CASSPNHLYTDTQYF. CDR3 coding DNA: TGTGCCAGCTCACCGAACCACTTATACACAGATACGCAGTATTTT. This sequence joins TRBV18 and TRBJ2-3; D not resolved. The V gene lost 3 bases and the J gene lost 2 bases, with 12 bases spanning the gap. CDR3 length equals 15 residues. Germline V gives CDR1 KGHSH, CDR2 LQKENI.

This chain joins TRBV6-5 and TRBJ1-6; D remains unclear. The germline V gene encodes CDR1 MNHEY and CDR2 SVGAGI. The length of the CDR3 is 15 residues. Trimming stripped 10 bases from V and 4 bases from J, with 17 bases between. CDR3 nucleotides: TGTGCCACCTCCGGAGGGCAGTTTTATAATTCACCCCTCCACTTT. Amino acids: CATSGGQFYNSPLHF.

This rearrangement joins TRBV2 to TRBJ2-1; a weak D match, TRBD1 (6 bases). V was trimmed by 6 bases and J by 0 bases, leaving 12 bases between them. From germline, CDR1 is SNHLY and CDR2 FYNNEI. The CDR3 totals 15 residues. CDR3 amino acids: CASRVGQSSYNEQFF. CDR3 DNA sequence: TGTGCCAGCAGGGTAGGACAGAGCTCCTACAATGAGCAGTTCTTC.

The chain is built from TRBV6-2 or TRBV6-3 and TRBJ2-7; 9 bases agree with TRBD1. V trimming: 2 bases; J trimming: 7 bases; junction bases outside the gene matches: 3. The germline CDR1 and CDR2 sequences are MNHEY and SVGEGT. The CDR3 spans 13 residues. CDR3 sequence: CASSYGTGYEQYV. Here the CDR3 DNA reads TGTGCCAGCAGTTACGGGACAGGGTATGAGCAGTACGTC.

The rearrangement joins TRBV6-5 to TRBJ2-5; weak D call: TRBD1 (6 bases). V dropped 2 bases and J dropped 5 bases, with 15 bases sitting between them. The CDR3 covers 15 residues. Germline V gene lookup returns CDR1 MNHEY and CDR2 SVGAGI. The CDR3 loop reads CASSYPGAGSETQYF. The CDR3 nucleotides are TGTGCCAGCAGTTACCCAGGGGCGGGCTCTGAGACCCAGTACTTC.

J is TRBJ2-7 and V is TRBV6-5; D possibly corresponds to TRBD1 (6 bases). Germline assignment: CDR1 MNHEY and CDR2 SVGAGI. The CDR3 runs 14 residues. CDR3 nucleotide sequence: TGTGCCAGCAGTGACTCGGGACATCTTTACGAGCAGTACGTC. Its translation: CASSDSGHLYEQYV.

The chain recombines TRBV21-1 with TRBJ2-1; TRBD2, as called in the table, went unchecked against the DNA. TRBV21-1 is tagged as a pseudogene. The CDR3 length is 14 residues. The CDR3 protein is CASSKAGLAWEQFF. The DNA for the CDR3 is TGTGCCAGCAGCAAAGCTGGACTAGCCTGGGAGCAGTTCTTC.

V is TRBV10-1 and J is TRBJ1-1; weak D call: TRBD1 (5 bases). Germline V gives CDR1 WNHNN, CDR2 SYGVQD (reference sequence). Between the trimmed V and J ends, which lost 5 bases and 8 bases, there was a span of 15 bases. The CDR3 is 13 amino acids. The chain's CDR3 is CASSSDTPKEAFF. The CDR3 DNA follows: TGCGCCAGCAGTTCGGACACGCCTAAAGAAGCTTTCTTT.

The sample holds one count of this clone. The rearrangement links TRBV24-1 to TRBJ1-5; TRBD1 is a possible D gene (6 bases). Trimming left V 5 bases short and J 1 base short, with 11 bases between. The CDR3 is 15 residues long. CDR1 and CDR2 (germline): KGHDR, SFDVKD. CDR3 in DNA: TGTGCCACCAGTGCCACAGGGCAGAGCAATCAGCCCCAGCATTTT. It is translated as CATSATGQSNQPQHF.

J is TRBJ2-1 and V is TRBV7-8, with 15 bases matching TRBD2. With V trimmed by 0 bases and J by 13 bases, 10 bases remained unmatched. Germline CDR1 and CDR2: SGHVS and FQNEAQ. This CDR3 contains 17 residues. CDR3 nucleotides: TGTGCCAGCAGCTTAGCTGGGACTAGCGGGGGGTTTCTAGACCAGTTCTTC. As protein: CASSLAGTSGGFLDQFF.

This chain uses TRBV6-2 or TRBV6-3 with TRBJ1-2, with 8 bases identical to TRBD1. CDR1 and CDR2 (germline): MNHEY, SVGEGT. V lost 6 bases to trimming and J lost 8 bases; unmatched junction nucleotides: 8. The CDR3 spans 13 residues. CDR3 region: CASSDQGAGGYTF. DNA of the CDR3: TGTGCCAGCAGCGATCAGGGGGCTGGAGGCTACACCTTC.

This clone has only one observation. The rearrangement joins TRBV6-5 to TRBJ2-5, with D possibly TRBD1 on 5 matching bases. The CDR3 has 15 residues. The V gene lost 7 bases and the J gene lost 1 base, with 16 bases spanning the gap. The germline CDR1 and CDR2 sequences are MNHEY and SVGAGI. CDR3 protein: CASTGKDNTQETQYF. The CDR3 region has the DNA TGTGCCAGCACCGGAAAGGACAACACCCAAGAGACCCAGTACTTC.

The chain couples TRBV11-2 to TRBJ2-3; possibly TRBD2 for D (7 bases). The V gene lost 4 bases and the J gene lost 10 bases, with 24 bases spanning the gap. The CDR3 loop spans 16 amino acids. The germline V gene has CDR1 SGHAT and CDR2 FQNNGV. The CDR3 region is CASSSWSGTYSPAQYF. For the CDR3, the DNA is TGTGCCAGCAGCTCTTGGAGCGGGACATACTCTCCTGCGCAGTATTTT. The complete variable domain, with remaining parts taken from reference TRBV11-2 and TRBJ2-3, reads EAGVAQSPRYKIIEKRQSVAFWCNPISGHATLYWYQQILGQGPKLLIQFQNNGVVDDSQLPKDRFSAERLKGVDSTLKIQPAKLEDSAVYLCASSSWSGTYSPAQYFGPGTRLTVL.

This chain connects TRBV9 to TRBJ1-2; 7 bases map to TRBD1. The CDR3 is 15 residues long. The germline gives CDR1 SGDLS, CDR2 YYNGEE. The V gene end was trimmed by 2 bases and the J gene end by 0 bases; junction bases not matched to a gene: 4. CDR3 residues: CASSVLGQANYGYTF. In DNA form, the CDR3 reads TGTGCCAGCAGCGTTCTTGGACAGGCTAACTATGGCTACACCTTC.